This T cell receptor beta chain stems from a study of T cells in Graves' hyperthyroidism and ophthalmopathy. Notes on the study in general: In blood, most of the thyroid clonotypes expanded above 0.001 were also present. The model anticipated ophthalmopathy a median approximately 6.5 months pre-onset.

The V gene lost 5 bases and the J gene lost 5 bases, with 12 bases spanning the gap. Germline V CDR1 and CDR2: SEHNR, FQNEAQ (reference sequence). The CDR3 totals 13 residues. Of note for this clonotype: Its cognate antigen is unknown.

Authors of the study amplified TCR beta CDR3 regions from RNA transcripts. A set of HTBI primers served as the primers for a first-round RT-PCR of the TCR CDR3. TCRdb re-called the multiplex PCR reads with MiXCR, one entry per CDR3 protein. Of roughly 640,000 distinct CDR3 sequences listed, 16% are singletons. Exclusion of a patient resulted from uncontrolled infection, other autoimmune disease, pregnancy or lactation. Diagnoses were established using clinical symptoms, serum thyroxine and TRAb, thyroid ultrasound and orbital computed tomography. The sequenced material came from blood. The chain recombines TRBV7-9 with TRBJ1-2; D uncertain. The origin of this receptor is a woman aged 40 to 55 with Graves' ophthalmopathy. This chain's CDR3 is CASSPLEGYGYTF. The CDR3 coding sequence is TGTGCCAGCAGCCCCCTGGAAGGGTATGGCTACACCTTC. Complete variable domain (other parts from reference TRBV7-9 and TRBJ1-2): DTGVSQNPRHKITKRGQNVTFRCDPISEHNRLYWYRQTLGQGPEFLTYFQNEAQLEKSRLLSDRFSAERPKGSFSTLEIQRTEQGDSAMYLCASSPLEGYGYTFGSGTRLTVV.